This is a list of T cell receptor beta chains from one sample in a study of cytomegalovirus exposure and HLA in healthy donors. Only in-frame clones appear in the TCRdb table, and some are missing; sequencing was by immunoSEQ multiplex PCR. The repertoire holds approximately 92,000 clones, with about two thirds as singletons. The sample consisted of PBMCs. The receptor set was obtained from a man aged 50 to 59 in good health and CMV-seronegative. Each CDR3 is given with its conserved first and last residue. D genes are given only for firm matches. Size is stated for part of the rows, as once, few or many counts, or as a class when the clone is expanded.

TRBV4-2,.,TRBD1,TRBJ2-3,TGTGCCAGCAGCCCTCGTCGGGCGCAGGGGGTGAATACGCAGTATTTT,CASSPRRAQGVNTQYF
TRBV27,.,.,TRBJ1-4,TGTGCCAGCAGTTTTGGAGGCAGTAATGAAAAACTGTTTTTT,CASSFGGSNEKLFF
TRBV4-2,once,TRBD1,TRBJ2-7,TGTGCCAGCAGCCACGGAGGGACAGGGGAATACGAGCAGTACTTC,CASSHGGTGEYEQYF
TRBV4-2,.,.,TRBJ2-3,TGTGCCAGCAGCCAAGACGAAGCGGTCCTTGGAGAGCAGTATTTT,CASSQDEAVLGEQYF
TRBV19,.,TRBD2,TRBJ2-7,TGTGCCAGTAGTATTGGCCCTTCTAGCGGGGGAGCCTACGAGCAGTACTTC,CASSIGPSSGGAYEQYF
TRBV5-1,.,.,TRBJ2-3,TGCGCCAGCAGCTTGGTCTTGCGAGGGACAGATACGCAGTATTTT,CASSLVLRGTDTQYF
TRBV7-3,few,.,TRBJ1-1,TGTGCCAGCAGCTTAACAGGGGGAGACACTGAAGCTTTCTTT,CASSLTGGDTEAFF
TRBV6-5,.,.,TRBJ1-1,TGTGCCAGCAGTTACTCGAGGGCAGTGAACACTGAAGCTTTCTTT,CASSYSRAVNTEAFF
TRBV6-5,few,.,TRBJ1-1,TGTGCCAGCAGTCCGGGGGACCCGTACACTGAAGCTTTCTTT,CASSPGDPYTEAFF
TRBV5-1,few,.,TRBJ1-5,TGCGCCAGCAGCTTGAGAGGGGGAGAGCCCCAGCATTTT,CASSLRGGEPQHF
TRBV7-9,.,.,TRBJ1-5,TGTGCCAGCAGCTTAGCCAGTGCAGGGGATCAGCCCCAGCATTTT,CASSLASAGDQPQHF
TRBV5-4,.,TRBD1,TRBJ1-2,TGTGCCAGCAGTCCCAACCCCGGACAGGGACGAGGCTACACCTTC,CASSPNPGQGRGYTF
TRBV10-3,.,.,TRBJ1-3,TGTGCCATCAGTGATCCGACCTGGACAGCTTCTGGAAACACCATATATTTT,CAISDPTWTASGNTIYF
TRBV7-7,.,TRBD2,TRBJ2-2,TGTGCTAGCAGCTTACGGGACTACCCTAACACCGGGGAGCTGTTTTTT,CASSLRDYPNTGELFF
TRBV20-1,.,.,TRBJ1-1,TGCAGTGCGCCGCTAACTGAAGCTTTCTTT,CSAPLTEAFF